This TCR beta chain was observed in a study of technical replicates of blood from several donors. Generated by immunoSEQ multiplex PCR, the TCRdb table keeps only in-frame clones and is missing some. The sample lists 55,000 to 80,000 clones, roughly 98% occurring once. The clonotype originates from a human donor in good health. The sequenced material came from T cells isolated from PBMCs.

CDR3 DNA: TGTGCCAGCGACAAACAGGGGCGATGGGTAGATACGCAGTATTTT. Residues: CASDKQGRWVDTQYF. The chain is built from TRBV6-5 and TRBJ2-3, with 7 bases identical to TRBD1. V was pared by 8 bases and J by 5 bases, with 13 bases of the junction left unmatched. The CDR3 has 15 amino acids. CDR1 is MNHEY and CDR2 is SVGAGI in the germline V gene.